This TCR beta chain was sequenced for a study of T-cell reconstitution after alpha-beta-depleted transplantation in children. Study results and caveats: Once a year had passed after transplant, T-cell counts and diversity came mostly from newly produced T cells. Roughly two months post-transplant, alpha-beta T cells reportedly originated from several hundred graft clones that had expanded. Surviving recipient T cells and thymic progenitors accounted for the high day-60 TCRbeta diversity observed in some patients.

Germline V gene lookup returns CDR1 SGHRS and CDR2 YFSETQ. CDR3 length equals 16 residues. V was clipped by 4 bases and J by 4 bases, with 17 bases between them. This clonotype was observed at least ten times. The antigen is undetermined. Unique molecular identifiers were built into the TCRbeta library. TCRdb recomputed calls from the PCR reads with MiXCR, one row per CDR3 protein. The profile shows about 580,000 distinct CDR3 sequences, around 23% of them singletons. The sample consisted of PBMCs, mostly from graft donor cells, taken 360 days after TCRalphabeta/CD19-depleted stem cell transplant. This clonotype was sampled from a boy in the first two years of life who had a stem cell transplant for acute myeloid leukemia, so the T cells may come from the graft donor. This rearrangement joins TRBV5-1 to TRBJ2-2; the D gene is possibly TRBD1 (5 bases). For the CDR3, the DNA is TGCGCCAGCAGCAAAGACAGTTACTATGGCACCGGGGAGCTGTTTTTT. This encodes CASSKDSYYGTGELFF.